The entry that follows covers one TCR beta chain sequence. This sample was included in a study of neoadjuvant anti-PD-1 for oral cavity cancer. Overall study: Nivolumab at 3 mg/kg was mostly given biweekly, three to four doses, pre-surgery.

Two replicates per tumor sample, mostly from about 4.6 ug of genomic DNA. The method was immunoSEQ multiplex PCR; TCRdb's version includes in-frame clones alone and lacks a portion of them. The sample lists 14,000 to 15,000 clones, 40% occurring once. This CDR3 spans 12 amino acids. Germline-derived CDR1 and CDR2 are SQVTM and ANQGSEA. Time point reported: after neoadjuvant nivolumab, at surgical resection. Patients had newly diagnosed, untreated stage II-IVA oral cavity squamous cell carcinoma. The genes are TRBV29-1 and TRBJ2-5; 7 bases fit TRBD2. This specimen was tumor tissue, taken after nivolumab (anti-PD-1) treatment. This TCR came from a person aged 35 to 85 with oral cavity squamous cell carcinoma. The CDR3 region is CSIEAGSETQYF. The CDR3 nucleotides are TGCAGTATTGAAGCGGGGAGTGAGACCCAGTACTTC.